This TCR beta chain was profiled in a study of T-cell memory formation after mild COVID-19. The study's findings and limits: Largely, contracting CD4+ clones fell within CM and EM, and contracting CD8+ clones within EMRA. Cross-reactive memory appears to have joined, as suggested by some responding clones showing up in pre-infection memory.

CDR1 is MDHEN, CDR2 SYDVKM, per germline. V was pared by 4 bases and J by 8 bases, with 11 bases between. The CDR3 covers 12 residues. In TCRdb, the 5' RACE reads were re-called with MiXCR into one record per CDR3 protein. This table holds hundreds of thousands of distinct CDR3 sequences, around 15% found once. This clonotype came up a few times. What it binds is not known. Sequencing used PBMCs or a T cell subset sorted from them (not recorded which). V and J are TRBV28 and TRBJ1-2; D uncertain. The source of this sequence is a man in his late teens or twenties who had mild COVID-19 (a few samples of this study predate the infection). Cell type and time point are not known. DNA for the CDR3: TGTGCCAGCAGTTCGCCTCCCGGAGGCTACACCTTC. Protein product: CASSSPPGGYTF.